A selection of T cell receptor beta chains follows, all from one sample in a study of cytomegalovirus exposure and HLA in healthy donors. Method: immunoSEQ multiplex PCR; TCRdb's copy keeps in-frame clones and lacks some. The table records about 160,000 clones, roughly 75% of them present only once. Material for sequencing was PBMCs. Every receptor here comes from a female donor in good health and CMV-seronegative. CDR3s include the opening cysteine and the closing phenylalanine or tryptophan. Fields, in order: J gene, V gene, clone size, D gene, CDR3 DNA, CDR3 protein. The D gene is left open where the match is weak. The listing skips clone size in some rows; elsewhere it reads once, few, many or a size class.

TRBJ2-3,TRBV18,NA,TRBD2,TGTGCCAGCTCACCGGGGGGAAGCGGGATAACTGGCACAGATACGCAGTATTTT,CASSPGGSGITGTDTQYF
TRBJ1-3,TRBV2,few,NA,TGTGCCAGCAGTCCGGACGGACTCCCTGGAAACACCATATATTTT,CASSPDGLPGNTIYF
TRBJ1-1,TRBV7-2,NA,NA,TGTGCCAGCAGCCCACGATTGGGGCTTAGCACTGAAGCTTTCTTT,CASSPRLGLSTEAFF
TRBJ2-5,TRBV9,NA,TRBD1,TGTGCCAGCAGCTTCTTGGACAGGGAGAGAGAGACCCAGTACTTC,CASSFLDRERETQYF
TRBJ1-3,TRBV19,NA,NA,TGTGCCAGTAGTCGGACCCTCCAGGGATTTGGAAACACCATATATTTT,CASSRTLQGFGNTIYF
TRBJ1-3,TRBV11-2,NA,TRBD1,TGTGCCAGCAGCCGACCCCGGGACAGGGGTGCTGGAAACACCATATATTTT,CASSRPRDRGAGNTIYF
TRBJ2-2,TRBV28,NA,TRBD2,TGTGCCAGCAGTTTAGGGCGGGGTAGCGGGAGACCCCCCGGGGAGCTGTTTTTT,CASSLGRGSGRPPGELFF
TRBJ1-5,TRBV6-5,NA,TRBD1,TGTGCCAGCAGTTACGACAGGGGTAGCAATCAGCCCCAGCATTTT,CASSYDRGSNQPQHF
TRBJ1-1,TRBV28,once,NA,TGTGCCAGCACAGGGAACACTGAAGCTTTCTTT,CASTGNTEAFF
TRBJ1-5,TRBV7-9,NA,TRBD1,TGTGCCAGCAGTCCCGGGACAGATTTTTTGCCCCAGCATTTT,CASSPGTDFLPQHF
TRBJ2-7,TRBV7-8,NA,TRBD2,TGTGCCAGCAGCTTAGGAGAGCGGGAGCCCTCCTACGAGCAGTACTTC,CASSLGEREPSYEQYF
TRBJ1-6,TRBV27,NA,NA,TGTGCCAGCAGTTTTTCCCACCTCCGGTCCTATAATTCACCCCTCCACTTT,CASSFSHLRSYNSPLHF
TRBJ2-2,TRBV30,NA,TRBD2,TGTGCCTGGAGTGTGAAGCTAGCGGGAGTCGGGGAGCTGTTTTTT,CAWSVKLAGVGELFF
TRBJ1-2,TRBV4-3,NA,NA,TGCGCCAGCAGCCAAGAGCTCGGGCGGGGACCCGGTGACTACACCTTC,CASSQELGRGPGDYTF
TRBJ1-5,TRBV6-5,few,NA,TGTGCCAGCAGTTCCCCTTCGGGAAATCAGCCCCAGCATTTT,CASSSPSGNQPQHF
TRBJ2-7,TRBV29-1,NA,TRBD1,TGCAGCGCCAGGGACAGGGCCTCCTACGAGCAGTACTTC,CSARDRASYEQYF
TRBJ2-3,TRBV7-3,NA,NA,TGTGCCAGCAGCTTAACGGGGGCGGGCACAGATACGCAGTATTTT,CASSLTGAGTDTQYF
TRBJ1-2,TRBV27,NA,NA,TGTGCCAGCAGTTTCAGTGGCAACTATGGCTACACCTTC,CASSFSGNYGYTF
TRBJ2-7,TRBV6-6,few,TRBD1,TGTGCCAGCAGTCCAGGGGGCCCTCTCTACGAGCAGTACTTC,CASSPGGPLYEQYF
TRBJ2-7,TRBV25-1,NA,NA,TGTGCCAGCAGTGAAGAGGAGGCACCTTACGAGCAGTACTTC,CASSEEEAPYEQYF
TRBJ1-1,TRBV6-1,NA,NA,TGTGCCAGCAGTGGAGGGGGGGAGGCGACTGAAGCTTTCTTT,CASSGGGEATEAFF
TRBJ2-2,TRBV5-1,NA,NA,TGCGCCAGCGGCAGGGGAGTCTCGGACACCGGGGAGCTGTTTTTT,CASGRGVSDTGELFF
TRBJ2-7,TRBV7-2,NA,TRBD1,TGTGCCAGCAGGACCGGGACAGGGCGGTACGAGCAGTACTTC,CASRTGTGRYEQYF
TRBJ1-2,TRBV14,NA,NA,TGTGCCAGCAGCCAAGATAGCGGGCCCAGGCGGTCCTATGGCTACACCTTC,CASSQDSGPRRSYGYTF
TRBJ1-1,TRBV4-3,NA,NA,TGCGCCAGCAGCCAAGTTAGGGACACAGAAGCTTTCTTT,CASSQVRDTEAFF
TRBJ1-2,TRBV6-1,few,NA,TGTGCCAGCAGTGAAGTGTGGCCTAACTATGGCTACACCTTC,CASSEVWPNYGYTF
TRBJ2-2,TRBV11-3,once,NA,TGTGCCAGCGGCTTAAGGGGGAGCCCCGGGGAGCTGTTTTTT,CASGLRGSPGELFF
TRBJ1-2,TRBV4-1,NA,TRBD1,TGCGCCAGCAGCCAGGAACAGGGGAACTATGGCTACACCTTC,CASSQEQGNYGYTF
TRBJ2-7,TRBV21-1,NA,NA,TGTGCCAGCAGCAAAGAGGAGCTCTACGAGCAGTACTTC,CASSKEELYEQYF
TRBJ1-1,TRBV7-8,NA,NA,TGTGCCAGCAGCTTACCGCCAGGGCAAGCTTTCTTT,CASSLPPGQAFF
TRBJ2-3,TRBV4-1,few,TRBD2,TGCGCCAGCAGCCGCGACTTGGGACTAGCGGGTACAGATACGCAGTATTTT,CASSRDLGLAGTDTQYF
TRBJ2-5,TRBV2,NA,TRBD1,TGTGCCAGCGACAGGGGAGTTACGAAGGAGACCCAGTACTTC,CASDRGVTKETQYF
TRBJ1-1,TRBV6-5,NA,NA,TGTGCCAGCAGTTACTCGGATTCGCAGGGGTCGGCTTTCTTT,CASSYSDSQGSAFF
TRBJ2-7,TRBV7-2,NA,TRBD2,TGTGCCACCTCACCGGGCGGGAGGGGCGACGAGCAGTACTTC,CATSPGGRGDEQYF
TRBJ1-5,TRBV2,NA,NA,TGTGCCAGCACCCGGAGGGGGGGACCCGACCAGCCCCAGCATTTT,CASTRRGGPDQPQHF
TRBJ2-1,TRBV6-5,NA,TRBD2,TGTGCCAGCACGCCTTTTCCGGGGGGGGGAGGTGAGCAGTTCTTC,CASTPFPGGGGEQFF
TRBJ2-3,TRBV9,NA,TRBD2,TGTGCCAGCAGTCTGGGACTACCTAGCACAGATACGCAGTATTTT,CASSLGLPSTDTQYF
TRBJ2-2,TRBV27,NA,TRBD2,TGTGCCAGTCGGAGCGGGAGGGCGGGCACCGGGGAGCTGTTTTTT,CASRSGRAGTGELFF
TRBJ2-3,TRBV9,NA,TRBD2,TGTGCCAGCAGCGTAGATCCGGGGGGGCGGGGAGATACGCAGTATTTT,CASSVDPGGRGDTQYF